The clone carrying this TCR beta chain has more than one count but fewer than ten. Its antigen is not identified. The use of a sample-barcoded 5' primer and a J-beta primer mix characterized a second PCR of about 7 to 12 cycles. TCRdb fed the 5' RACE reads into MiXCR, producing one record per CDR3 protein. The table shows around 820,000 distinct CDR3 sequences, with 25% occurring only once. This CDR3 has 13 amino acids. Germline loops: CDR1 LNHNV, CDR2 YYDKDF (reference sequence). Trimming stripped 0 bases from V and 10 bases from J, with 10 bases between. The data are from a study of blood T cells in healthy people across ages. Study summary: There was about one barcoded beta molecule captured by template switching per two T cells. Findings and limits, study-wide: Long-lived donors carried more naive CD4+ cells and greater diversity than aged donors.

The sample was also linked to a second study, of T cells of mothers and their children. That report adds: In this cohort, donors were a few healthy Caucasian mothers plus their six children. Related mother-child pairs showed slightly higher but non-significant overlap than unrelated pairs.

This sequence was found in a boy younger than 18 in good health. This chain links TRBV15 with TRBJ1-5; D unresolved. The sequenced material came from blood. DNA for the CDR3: TGTGCCACCAGCAGAGATTCGGGAGATCCCCAGCATTTT. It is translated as CATSRDSGDPQHF.